One sample yielded the 27 T cell receptor beta chains listed below, sequenced in a study of cytomegalovirus exposure and HLA in healthy donors. PCR used 60 Vbeta primers and 13 Jbeta primers. The protocol was immunoSEQ multiplex PCR, while the TCRdb copy is restricted to in-frame clones and leaves out a portion. The sample has hundreds of thousands of clones, around 79% seen once; the top ten hold 1.8%. Sequencing used PBMCs. The origin of the receptors is a male donor in good health and CMV-seronegative.

The rearrangement joins TRBV28 to TRBJ1-1; a weak D match, TRBD1 (6 bases). Trimming took off 2 bases at V and 0 bases at J, with 10 bases between the two ends. Germline V CDR1 and CDR2: MDHEN, SYDVKM. There are 15 residues in the CDR3. Written as DNA, the CDR3 is TGTGCCAGCAGTTTACCCAACAGGGTGAACACTGAAGCTTTCTTT. Its translation: CASSLPNRVNTEAFF.

The genes are TRBV5-1 and TRBJ1-2, with 7 positions matching TRBD1. Germline V gene data show CDR1 as SGHRS and CDR2 as YFSETQ. This CDR3 contains 16 residues. V lost 3 bases and J lost 2; bases outside the gene matches: 10. The CDR3 DNA reads TGCGCCAGCAGCTACGGACAGGAGGGGTGGAACTATGGCTACACCTTC. Translated, it gives CASSYGQEGWNYGYTF. The full variable domain, completed using reference TRBV5-1 and TRBJ1-2, is KAGVTQTPRYLIKTRGQQVTLSCSPISGHRSVSWYQQTPGQGLQFLFEYFSETQRNKGNFPGRFSGRQFSNSRSEMNVSTLELGDSALYLCASSYGQEGWNYGYTFGSGTRLTVV.

This chain links TRBV6-1 with TRBJ2-1; 10 bases agree with TRBD2. This CDR3 comprises 15 residues. Per germline, CDR1 MNHNS and CDR2 SASEGT. V shed 2 bases, J shed 7 bases, and the junction held 5 bases outside the gene matches. The CDR3 loop is CASSEIAGGWNEQFF. The CDR3 nucleotides read TGTGCCAGCAGTGAAATAGCGGGAGGTTGGAATGAGCAGTTCTTC.

This clone was detected only a few times. The rearrangement uses TRBV11-2 and TRBJ2-2; D is undetermined. Per the germline V gene, CDR1 is SGHAT and CDR2 is FQNNGV. Trimming pared 7 bases from V and 2 bases from J, leaving 14 bases between. The CDR3 is made up of 15 amino acids. The CDR3 region is CASTLQTANTGELFF. CDR3 DNA: TGTGCCAGCACCCTCCAGACTGCAAACACCGGGGAGCTGTTTTTT.

The rearrangement links TRBV7-9 to TRBJ2-1, with 10 bases fitting TRBD1. Trimming cost V 4 bases and J 12 bases; bases outside gene matches: 3. The CDR3 contains 12 residues. CDR1 is SEHNR and CDR2 is FQNEAQ in the germline V gene (reference sequence). CDR3 DNA: TGTGCCAGCAGCTCCGGACAGGGGGGGCAGTTCTTC. This encodes CASSSGQGGQFF.

The V call is TRBV4-1, the J call TRBJ2-6, with 8 bases that match TRBD2. J lost 0 bases, V lost 0 bases, and 4 bases had no gene match. The V gene's germline CDR1 is MGHRA and CDR2 YSYEKL. The CDR3 length is 18 residues. CDR3 bases: TGCGCCAGCAGCCAAGAAGGGACTAGGGTCTCTGGGGCCAACGTCCTGACTTTC. Translating gives CASSQEGTRVSGANVLTF.

J is TRBJ1-5 and V is TRBV27; TRBD1 is a possible D gene (5 bases). Trimming stripped 2 bases from V and 3 bases from J, with 8 bases between. The length of the CDR3 is 14 residues. Germline CDR1 reads MNHEY; CDR2 reads SMNVEV (reference sequence). The CDR3 coding sequence is TGTGCCAGCAGTTTAGCGACAGCCAATCAGCCCCAGCATTTT. Translation gives CASSLATANQPQHF.

A word on this clone: One end of the junction is discordant with germline, which a read error may explain. This sequence joins TRBV27 and TRBJ2-1, with a weak D call TRBD1 (6 bases). This CDR3 comprises 15 residues. Germline CDR1 reads MNHEY; CDR2 reads SMNVEV (reference sequence). CDR3 residues: CASSKQGSSYNERFF. The CDR3 coding sequence is TGTGCCAGCAGTAAACAGGGATCCTCCTACAATGAGCGGTTCTTC.

The V gene is TRBV6-5, the J gene TRBJ1-5; perhaps TRBD1 as D (5 bases). V lost 6 bases and J lost 5, with 14 bases in between. CDR1 is MNHEY, CDR2 SVGAGI, per germline. The CDR3 has 14 amino acids. The CDR3 loop is CASSSNQGDQPQHF. The DNA for the CDR3 is TGTGCCAGCAGCTCTAACCAGGGTGATCAGCCCCAGCATTTT.

CDR3 in amino acids: CASSSVGGTDTQYF. CDR3 in DNA: TGTGCCAGCTCATCCGTAGGGGGCACAGATACGCAGTATTTT. The genes are TRBV18 and TRBJ2-3; weak D call: TRBD1 (5 bases). V lost 5 bases and J 1 base, leaving 10 bases between the germline ends. CDR1 KGHSH and CDR2 LQKENI come from the germline V gene. The CDR3 length is 14 residues.

The chain joins TRBV10-3 to TRBJ2-1; 10 bases agree with TRBD2. V was pared by 5 bases and J by 8 bases, with 0 bases of the junction left unmatched. This CDR3 is 12 amino acids long. Germline CDR1 ENHRY, CDR2 SYGVKD. The CDR3 region has the DNA TGTGCCATCAGTCTAGCGGGAGATGAGCAGTTCTTC. Translation: CAISLAGDEQFF.

The chain uses TRBV2 and TRBJ2-7; D possibly corresponds to TRBD2 (5 bases). V lost 2 bases to trimming and J lost 1 base, with 15 bases between them. CDR1 and CDR2 (germline): SNHLY, FYNNEI. The CDR3 length is 16 residues. Here the CDR3 reads CASSEYPGLKSYEQYF. CDR3 in DNA: TGTGCCAGCAGTGAATACCCCGGACTCAAGTCCTACGAGCAGTACTTC.

The CDR3 here is CASSQHPAEAEAFF. The CDR3 DNA sequence: TGCGCCAGCAGCCAACACCCAGCGGAGGCTGAAGCTTTCTTT. The rearrangement uses TRBV4-1 and TRBJ1-1, with D unresolved. The V and J ends lost 2 bases and 6 bases respectively, with 13 bases between them. The CDR3 has 14 amino acids. In germline, CDR1 is MGHRA, CDR2 YSYEKL.

This chain connects TRBV11-2 to TRBJ2-1; TRBD2 agrees at 7 bases. The CDR3 sequence is 15 residues long. CDR1 SGHAT and CDR2 FQNNGV come from the germline V gene. Unmatched junction bases numbered 11, after V lost 7 bases and J lost 5 bases. The CDR3, as DNA: TGTGCCAGCACCCAAACTAGGGGACTACACAATGAGCAGTTCTTC. It codes for CASTQTRGLHNEQFF.

The chain recombines TRBV6-4 with TRBJ2-1; D possibly corresponds to TRBD1 (6 bases). CDR3 length: 15 residues. Deletions cut 5 bases from V and 2 bases from J, with 13 bases between. In germline, CDR1 is MRHNA, CDR2 SNTAGT. CDR3 nucleotides: TGTGCCAGCAGTAAAGAACAGGGAACCTACAATGAGCAGTTCTTC. Its protein is CASSKEQGTYNEQFF.

The V gene is TRBV28, the J gene TRBJ1-2; 12 bases agree with TRBD1. From germline, CDR1 is MDHEN and CDR2 SYDVKM. Trimming removed 5 bases from V and 7 bases from J; junction bases left unmatched: 8. The CDR3 loop spans 15 amino acids. The CDR3 is CASSRGTGGWGGYTF. The CDR3, as DNA: TGTGCCAGCAGTCGTGGGACAGGGGGCTGGGGTGGCTACACCTTC.

J is TRBJ1-5 and V is TRBV2; maybe TRBD1 (6 bases). The CDR3 consists of 15 residues. Germline V gives CDR1 SNHLY, CDR2 FYNNEI. The V and J ends lost 1 base and 2 bases respectively, with 9 bases between them. CDR3 DNA: TGTGCCAGCAGTGAAGGACAGGTGGGCAATCAGCCCCAGCATTTT. This translates into CASSEGQVGNQPQHF.

The rearrangement links TRBV19 to TRBJ2-3, with 9 bases matching TRBD2. The J segment lost 5 bases and the V segment lost 3 bases, leaving 6 bases of the junction unmatched. Looked up from germline, CDR1 is LNHDA and CDR2 is SQIVND (reference sequence). The CDR3 runs 15 residues. The CDR3 loop is CASSILAGIVDTQYF. CDR3 nucleotides: TGTGCCAGTAGTATTCTAGCGGGAATAGTAGATACGCAGTATTTT.

The chain employs TRBV5-1 and TRBJ2-2; TRBD2 agrees at 7 bases. CDR3 size: 15 residues. Per germline, CDR1 SGHRS and CDR2 YFSETQ. Germline trimming cut 2 bases from V and 6 bases from J; bases unmatched to any gene: 7. Here the CDR3 DNA reads TGCGCCAGCAGCTTTTCCAGCGGGACTCCCGGGGAGCTGTTTTTT. Translation gives CASSFSSGTPGELFF.

V usage is TRBV19 and J usage is TRBJ2-1, with 7 bases matching TRBD1. The CDR3 is 15 amino acids. V lost 0 bases to trimming and J lost 7 bases; unmatched junction nucleotides: 6. Germline assignment: CDR1 LNHDA and CDR2 SQIVND (reference sequence). The CDR3 loop reads CASSIEPTGVNEQFF. CDR3 nucleotide sequence: TGTGCCAGTAGTATAGAACCCACAGGGGTGAATGAGCAGTTCTTC.

This clone showed up just a few times. The chain couples TRBV28 to TRBJ1-1; D ambiguous. V was clipped by 3 bases and J by 1 base, with 6 bases between them. The CDR3 is made up of 13 amino acids. Germline CDR1 MDHEN, CDR2 SYDVKM. CDR3 residues: CASSFAGNTEAFF. In DNA, the CDR3 is TGTGCCAGCAGTTTCGCGGGGAACACTGAAGCTTTCTTT.

The chain employs TRBV28 and TRBJ2-7, with TRBD2 matching over 12 bases. V lost 3 bases, J lost 3 bases, and 3 bases stayed unmatched. Germline CDR1 is MDHEN and CDR2 is SYDVKM. The CDR3 totals 15 residues. CDR3 DNA sequence: TGTGCCAGCAGTTTTAGACTAGCGGGAGACTACGAGCAGTACTTC. Protein sequence: CASSFRLAGDYEQYF.

This clone was recorded only once. The rearrangement joins TRBV19 to TRBJ2-7; 9 nucleotides agree with TRBD1. This CDR3 comprises 14 residues. From germline, CDR1 is LNHDA and CDR2 SQIVND (reference sequence). V shed 6 bases, J shed 3 bases, and the junction held 6 bases outside the gene matches. CDR3 sequence: CASRDDRGFYEQYF. In nucleotides, the CDR3 is TGTGCCAGTAGGGACGACAGGGGGTTCTACGAGCAGTACTTC.

This clone was detected only a few times. V usage is TRBV6-1 and J usage is TRBJ1-2; 8 nucleotides match TRBD1. J gave up 5 bases and V 0 bases, and 2 bases lay outside the gene matches. Per germline, CDR1 MNHNS and CDR2 SASEGT. The CDR3 runs to 14 residues. The CDR3 coding sequence is TGTGCCAGCAGTGAAGCGAACAGGGGGTATGGCTACACCTTC. It translates to CASSEANRGYGYTF.

The chain employs TRBV9 and TRBJ2-5; 7 nucleotides agree with TRBD2. The V segment lost 3 bases and the J segment 3 bases; nucleotides outside the gene matches: 2. Germline CDR1 is SGDLS and CDR2 is YYNGEE. The length of the CDR3 is 13 residues. CDR3 loop: CASSAGGEETQYF. The CDR3 DNA follows: TGTGCCAGCAGCGCGGGAGGTGAAGAGACCCAGTACTTC.

The gene calls are TRBV30 and TRBJ1-2, with TRBD1 matching over 7 bases. The CDR3 is 12 amino acids. Trimming at V came to 5 bases and at J to 5 bases, leaving 5 bases not matched to a gene. The germline V gene has CDR1 GTSNPN and CDR2 SVGIG (reference sequence). CDR3 sequence (DNA): TGTGCCTGGGCCGGGACAGAGTATGGCTACACCTTC. It yields the protein CAWAGTEYGYTF.

This clone was seen a few times. This chain links TRBV4-3 with TRBJ1-4; a weak D match, TRBD1 (5 bases). Germline V CDR1 and CDR2: LGHNA, YSLEER. The V end was cut by 0 bases, the J end by 5 bases, with 16 bases between. The CDR3 extends over 17 amino acids. The CDR3 bases are TGCGCCAGCAGCCAAGAAGCACGTGGCAGGGTCAATGAAAAACTGTTTTTT. This sequence encodes CASSQEARGRVNEKLFF.